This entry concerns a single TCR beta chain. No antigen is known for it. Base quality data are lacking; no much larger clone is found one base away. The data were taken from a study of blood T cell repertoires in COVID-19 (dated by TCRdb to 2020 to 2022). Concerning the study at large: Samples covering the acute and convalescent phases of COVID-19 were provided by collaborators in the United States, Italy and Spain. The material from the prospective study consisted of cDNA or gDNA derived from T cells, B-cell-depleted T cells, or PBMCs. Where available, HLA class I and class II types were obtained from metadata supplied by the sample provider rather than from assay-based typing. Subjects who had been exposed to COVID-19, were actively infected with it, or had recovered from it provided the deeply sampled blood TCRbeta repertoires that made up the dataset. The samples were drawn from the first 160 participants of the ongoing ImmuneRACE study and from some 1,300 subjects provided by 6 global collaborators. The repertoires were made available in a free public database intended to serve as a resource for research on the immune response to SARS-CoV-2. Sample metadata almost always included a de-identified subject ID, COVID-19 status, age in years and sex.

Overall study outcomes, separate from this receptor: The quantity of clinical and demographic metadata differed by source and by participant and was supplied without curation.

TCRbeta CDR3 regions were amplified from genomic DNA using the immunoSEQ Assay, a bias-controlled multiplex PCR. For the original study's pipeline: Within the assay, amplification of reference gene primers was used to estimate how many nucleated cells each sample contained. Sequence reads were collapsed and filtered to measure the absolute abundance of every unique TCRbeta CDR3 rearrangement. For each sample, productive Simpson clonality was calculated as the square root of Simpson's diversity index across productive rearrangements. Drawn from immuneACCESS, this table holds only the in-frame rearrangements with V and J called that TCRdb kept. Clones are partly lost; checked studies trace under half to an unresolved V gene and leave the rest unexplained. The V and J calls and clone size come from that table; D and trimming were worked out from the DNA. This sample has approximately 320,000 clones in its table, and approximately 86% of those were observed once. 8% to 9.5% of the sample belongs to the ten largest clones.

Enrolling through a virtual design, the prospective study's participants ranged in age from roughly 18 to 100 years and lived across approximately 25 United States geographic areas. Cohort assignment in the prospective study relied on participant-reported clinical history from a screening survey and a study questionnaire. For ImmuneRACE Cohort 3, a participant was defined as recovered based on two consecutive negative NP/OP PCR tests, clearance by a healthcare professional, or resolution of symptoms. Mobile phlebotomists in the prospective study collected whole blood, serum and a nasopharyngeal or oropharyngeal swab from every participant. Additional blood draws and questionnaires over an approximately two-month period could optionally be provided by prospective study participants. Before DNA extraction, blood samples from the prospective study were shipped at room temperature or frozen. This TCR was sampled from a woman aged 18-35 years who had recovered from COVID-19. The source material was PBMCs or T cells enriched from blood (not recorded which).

The DNA sequence follows: TGTGCCAGCAGCGAAGCCCTAGCGGAATACAATGAGCAGTTCTTC. Its protein product is CASSEALAEYNEQFF. Recombination linked TRBV7-3 to TRBJ2-1, with TRBD2 identical over 7 junction bases. Per the germline V gene, SGHTA is the CDR1 and FQGTGA is the CDR2. Including cysteine and phenylalanine, the CDR3 has 15 amino acids. Of all the DNA, just the CDR3 is kept, 45 bases in frame from base 1. V and J are trimmed by 5 bases and 4 bases, and the gene matches miss 8 bases of the junction.